This is a list of T cell receptor beta chains from one sample in a study of shared clonotypes between healthy human individuals. TCRdb keeps only in-frame clones here, not all; method: immunoSEQ multiplex PCR. In the table there are hundreds of thousands of clones, about 96% of which are singletons. What was sequenced was naive CD8+ T cells sorted from blood. These TCRs come from a man aged 30 to 39 in good health. Both conserved end residues are part of each CDR3. D genes are given only for firm matches. Clone size is not always given. Where it is, it says once, few, many or a class for expanded clones.

CDR3 length | J gene | clone size | V gene | D gene | CDR3 protein | CDR3 DNA
15 | TRBJ2-6 | - | TRBV27 | - | CASSPLLSGANVLTF | TGTGCCAGCAGCCCACTCCTCTCTGGGGCCAACGTCCTGACTTTC
15 | TRBJ2-3 | - | TRBV7-6 | - | CASSPPGLSTDTQYF | TGTGCCAGCAGCCCGCCGGGACTGAGCACAGATACGCAGTATTTT
15 | TRBJ2-7 | - | TRBV6-6 | TRBD2 | CASRPGTSGFYEQYF | TGTGCCAGCAGACCCGGGACTAGCGGTTTCTACGAGCAGTACTTC
15 | TRBJ2-2 | - | TRBV6-6 | TRBD2 | CASSLTSGYTGELFF | TGTGCCAGCAGCTTGACTAGCGGATACACCGGGGAGCTGTTTTTT
17 | TRBJ2-1 | - | TRBV11-3 | TRBD2 | CASSLDPGLAPYNEQFF | TGTGCCAGCAGCTTAGATCCGGGACTAGCCCCATACAATGAGCAGTTCTTC
16 | TRBJ2-3 | - | TRBV5-1 | - | CASSLEEGGSTDTQYF | TGCGCCAGCAGCTTGGAGGAGGGAGGAAGCACAGATACGCAGTATTTT
13 | TRBJ2-1 | - | TRBV11-3 | - | CASSLDEVHEQFF | TGTGCCAGCAGCTTAGACGAAGTCCATGAGCAGTTCTTC
14 | TRBJ2-2 | - | TRBV6-6 | TRBD1 | CASTFSGGTGELFF | TGTGCCAGCACCTTCTCAGGGGGCACCGGGGAGCTGTTTTTT
16 | TRBJ1-1 | - | TRBV29-1 | - | CSVARISRAENTEAFF | TGCAGCGTTGCCCGAATTAGTAGGGCAGAGAACACTGAAGCTTTCTTT
11 | TRBJ2-1 | - | TRBV6-1 | - | CASSGANEQFF | TGTGCCAGCAGTGGGGCGAATGAGCAGTTCTTC
14 | TRBJ2-3 | once | TRBV2 | - | CASPPTPSTDTQYF | TGTGCCAGTCCTCCTACTCCTAGCACAGATACGCAGTATTTT
13 | TRBJ2-7 | once | TRBV29-1 | - | CSVSGPLGYEQYF | TGCAGCGTGTCAGGTCCCCTCGGTTACGAGCAGTACTTC
15 | TRBJ1-3 | - | TRBV18 | - | CASSPTRGSGNTIYF | TGTGCCAGCTCACCAACCCGGGGCTCTGGAAACACCATATATTTT
15 | TRBJ2-3 | - | TRBV7-9 | - | CASSLARTERDTQYF | TGTGCCAGCAGCTTAGCCCGGACAGAAAGGGATACGCAGTATTTT
15 | TRBJ2-1 | - | TRBV7-6 | - | CASSLAPAPAREQFF | TGTGCCAGCAGCTTAGCCCCGGCCCCGGCCAGAGAGCAGTTCTTC
13 | TRBJ1-1 | - | TRBV6-1 | - | CASSEQLNTEAFF | TGTGCCAGCAGTGAACAGTTGAACACTGAAGCTTTCTTT